This entry concerns a single TCR beta chain. The antigen is not known. The sample is drawn from a study of cytomegalovirus exposure and HLA in healthy donors. Background on the study: A prior analysis found more than 90 million unique TCR beta sequences from some 190 million T cells. Study results and limitations: Presence/absence analyses treated sequencing depth as roughly uniform across donors.

The CDR3 loop spans 11 amino acids. Germline loops: CDR1 SEHNR, CDR2 FQNEAQ (reference sequence). Deletions cut 4 bases from V and 9 bases from J, with 7 bases between. Vbeta (60) and Jbeta (13) primers were used in the PCR. Profiling relied on immunoSEQ multiplex PCR, and the TCRdb table lists in-frame clones only, not all of them. Of 150,000 to 200,000 clones in the sample, around 80% were seen once. The origin of this receptor is a woman aged 40 to 50 in good health and CMV-seronegative. The genes are TRBV7-9 and TRBJ2-1, with D possibly matching TRBD1 (5 bases). Sequencing used PBMCs. CDR3 DNA: TGTGCCAGCAGCTCTCAGGGTGAGCAGTTCTTC. This sequence encodes CASSSQGEQFF.